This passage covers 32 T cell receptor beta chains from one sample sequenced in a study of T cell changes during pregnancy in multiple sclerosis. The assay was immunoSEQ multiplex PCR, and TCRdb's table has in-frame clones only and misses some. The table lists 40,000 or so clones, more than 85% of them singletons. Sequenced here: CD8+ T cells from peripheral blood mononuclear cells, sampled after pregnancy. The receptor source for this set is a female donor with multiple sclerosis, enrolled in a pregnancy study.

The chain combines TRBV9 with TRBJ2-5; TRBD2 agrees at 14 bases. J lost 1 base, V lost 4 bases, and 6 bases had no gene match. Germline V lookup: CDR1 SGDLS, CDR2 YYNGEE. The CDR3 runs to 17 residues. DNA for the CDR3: TGTGCCAGCAGCAGTTCGGGGACTAGCGGGGGCCAAGAGACCCAGTACTTC. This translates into CASSSSGTSGGQETQYF.

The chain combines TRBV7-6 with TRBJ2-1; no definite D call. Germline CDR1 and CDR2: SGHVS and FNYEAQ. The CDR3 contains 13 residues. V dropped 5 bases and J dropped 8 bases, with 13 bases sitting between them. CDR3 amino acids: CASSAQLADEQFF. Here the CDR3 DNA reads TGTGCCAGCAGCGCTCAACTCGCCGATGAGCAGTTCTTC.

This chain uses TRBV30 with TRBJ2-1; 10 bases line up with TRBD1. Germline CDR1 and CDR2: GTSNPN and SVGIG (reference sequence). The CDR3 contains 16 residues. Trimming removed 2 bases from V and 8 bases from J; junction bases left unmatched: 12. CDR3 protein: CAWSSRRDRGIHEQFF. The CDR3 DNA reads TGTGCCTGGAGTTCCCGCCGGGACAGGGGTATCCATGAGCAGTTCTTC.

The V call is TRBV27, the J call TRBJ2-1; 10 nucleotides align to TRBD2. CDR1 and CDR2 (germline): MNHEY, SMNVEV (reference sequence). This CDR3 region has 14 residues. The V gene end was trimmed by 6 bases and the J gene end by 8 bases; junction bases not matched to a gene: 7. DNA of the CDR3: TGTGCCAGCAGCCGGACTAGCGGCAACTATGAGCAGTTCTTC. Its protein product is CASSRTSGNYEQFF.

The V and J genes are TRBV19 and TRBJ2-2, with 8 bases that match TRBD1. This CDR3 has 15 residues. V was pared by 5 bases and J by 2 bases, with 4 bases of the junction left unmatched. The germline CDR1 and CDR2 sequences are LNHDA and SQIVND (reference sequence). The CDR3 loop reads CASSGDRFNTGELFF. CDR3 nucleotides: TGTGCCAGTAGTGGGGACAGGTTTAACACCGGGGAGCTGTTTTTT.

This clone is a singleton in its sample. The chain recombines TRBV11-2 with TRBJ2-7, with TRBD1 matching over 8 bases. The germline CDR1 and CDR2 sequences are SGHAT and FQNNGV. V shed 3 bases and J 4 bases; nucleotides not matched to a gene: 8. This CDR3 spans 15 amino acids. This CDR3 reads CASSLAGGASYEQYF. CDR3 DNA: TGTGCCAGCAGCTTGGCAGGGGGCGCTTCTTACGAGCAGTACTTC.

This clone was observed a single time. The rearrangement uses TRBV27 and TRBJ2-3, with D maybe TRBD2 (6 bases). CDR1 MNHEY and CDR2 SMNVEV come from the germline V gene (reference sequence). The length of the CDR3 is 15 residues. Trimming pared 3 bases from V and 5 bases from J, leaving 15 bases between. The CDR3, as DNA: TGTGCCAGCAGTTTGGGGACTGGGACTTTAGATACGCAGTATTTT. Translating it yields CASSLGTGTLDTQYF.

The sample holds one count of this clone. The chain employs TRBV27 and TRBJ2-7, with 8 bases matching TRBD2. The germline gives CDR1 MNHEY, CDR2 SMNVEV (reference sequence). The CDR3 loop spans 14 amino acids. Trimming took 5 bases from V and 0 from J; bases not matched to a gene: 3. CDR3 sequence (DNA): TGTGCCAGCAGTCCGGGAGGGGTCTCCTACGAGCAGTACTTC. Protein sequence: CASSPGGVSYEQYF.

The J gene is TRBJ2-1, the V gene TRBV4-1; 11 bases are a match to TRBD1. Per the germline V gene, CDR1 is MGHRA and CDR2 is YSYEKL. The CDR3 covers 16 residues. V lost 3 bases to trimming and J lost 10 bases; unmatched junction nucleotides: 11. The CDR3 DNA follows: TGCGCCAGCAGCCAGGCCCCAGGACAGGGGGCTTGGGAGCAGTTCTTC. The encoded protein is CASSQAPGQGAWEQFF.

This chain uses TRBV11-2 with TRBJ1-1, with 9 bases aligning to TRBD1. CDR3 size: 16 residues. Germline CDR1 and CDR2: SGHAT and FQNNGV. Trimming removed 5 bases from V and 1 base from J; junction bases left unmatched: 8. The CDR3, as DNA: TGTGCCAGCAGCACCCTCCTGGGACAGGGGAACACTGAAGCTTTCTTT. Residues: CASSTLLGQGNTEAFF.

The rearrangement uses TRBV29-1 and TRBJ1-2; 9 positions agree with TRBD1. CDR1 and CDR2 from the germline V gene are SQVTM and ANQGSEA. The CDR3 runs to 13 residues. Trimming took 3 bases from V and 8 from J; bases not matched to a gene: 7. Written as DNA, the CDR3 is TGCAGCGTTGATGGGGACAGGGAGAAAGGCTACACCTTC. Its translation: CSVDGDREKGYTF.

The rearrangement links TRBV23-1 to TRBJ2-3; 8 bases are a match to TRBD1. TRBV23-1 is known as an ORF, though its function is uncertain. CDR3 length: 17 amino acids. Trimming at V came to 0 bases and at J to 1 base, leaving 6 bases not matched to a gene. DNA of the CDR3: TGCGCCAGCAGTCAATCTCCGACAGGGGTCCGCACAGATACGCAGTATTTT. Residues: CASSQSPTGVRTDTQYF.

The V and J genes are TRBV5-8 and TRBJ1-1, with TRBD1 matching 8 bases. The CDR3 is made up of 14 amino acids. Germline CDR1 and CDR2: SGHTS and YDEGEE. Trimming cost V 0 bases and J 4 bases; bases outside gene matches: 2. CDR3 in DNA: TGTGCCAGCAGCTTGGGACAGGGGATCACTGAAGCTTTCTTT. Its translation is CASSLGQGITEAFF.

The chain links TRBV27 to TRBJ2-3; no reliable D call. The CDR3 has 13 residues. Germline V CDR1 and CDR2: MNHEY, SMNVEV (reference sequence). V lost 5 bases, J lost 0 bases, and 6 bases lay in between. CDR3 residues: CASSLTSTDTQYF. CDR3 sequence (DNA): TGTGCCAGCAGTCTGACTAGCACAGATACGCAGTATTTT.

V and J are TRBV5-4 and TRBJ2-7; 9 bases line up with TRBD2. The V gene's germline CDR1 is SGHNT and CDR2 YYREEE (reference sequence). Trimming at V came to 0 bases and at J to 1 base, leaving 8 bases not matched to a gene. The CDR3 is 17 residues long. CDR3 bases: TGTGCCAGCAGCTTGGTAGGAGGAGCGGGAGGTTCCTACGAGCAGTACTTC. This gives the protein CASSLVGGAGGSYEQYF.

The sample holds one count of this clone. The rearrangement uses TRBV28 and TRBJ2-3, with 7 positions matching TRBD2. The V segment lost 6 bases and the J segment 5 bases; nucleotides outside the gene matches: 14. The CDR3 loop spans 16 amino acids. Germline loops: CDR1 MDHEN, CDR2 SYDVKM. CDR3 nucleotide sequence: TGTGCCAGCAGCCTCCGTATTGGGGAGGGCATAGATACGCAGTATTTT. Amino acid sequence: CASSLRIGEGIDTQYF.

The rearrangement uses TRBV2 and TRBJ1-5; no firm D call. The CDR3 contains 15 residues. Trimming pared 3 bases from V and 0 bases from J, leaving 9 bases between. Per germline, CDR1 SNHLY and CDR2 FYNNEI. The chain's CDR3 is CASSEVGHSNQPQHF. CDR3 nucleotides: TGTGCCAGCAGTGAGGTTGGCCATAGCAATCAGCCCCAGCATTTT. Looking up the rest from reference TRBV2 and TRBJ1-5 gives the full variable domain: EPEVTQTPSHQVTQMGQEVILRCVPISNHLYFYWYRQILGQKVEFLVSFYNNEISEKSEIFDDQFSVERPDGSNFTLKIRSTKLEDSAMYFCASSEVGHSNQPQHFGDGTRLSIL.

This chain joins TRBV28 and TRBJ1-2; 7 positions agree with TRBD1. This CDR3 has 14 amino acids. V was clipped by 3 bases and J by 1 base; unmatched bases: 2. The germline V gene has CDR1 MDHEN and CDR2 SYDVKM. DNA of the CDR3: TGTGCCAGCAGTTTTAACAGGGGTAACTATGGCTACACCTTC. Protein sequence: CASSFNRGNYGYTF.

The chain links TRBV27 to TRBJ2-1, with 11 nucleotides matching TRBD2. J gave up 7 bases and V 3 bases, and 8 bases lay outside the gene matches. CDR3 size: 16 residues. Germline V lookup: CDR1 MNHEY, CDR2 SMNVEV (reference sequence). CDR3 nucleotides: TGTGCCAGCAGTTTGAGGGCTAGCGGGGGGTTAAATGAGCAGTTCTTC. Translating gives CASSLRASGGLNEQFF.

The CDR3 DNA follows: TGTGCCAGCAGTGACGAGCCTAGCGGGAGCAATGAGCAGTTCTTC. It encodes CASSDEPSGSNEQFF. The chain combines TRBV6-4 with TRBJ2-1, with TRBD2 matching 10 bases. The germline V gene encodes CDR1 MRHNA and CDR2 SNTAGT. The V and J ends lost 2 bases and 6 bases, in that order; junction bases with no gene match: 4. The CDR3 spans 15 residues.

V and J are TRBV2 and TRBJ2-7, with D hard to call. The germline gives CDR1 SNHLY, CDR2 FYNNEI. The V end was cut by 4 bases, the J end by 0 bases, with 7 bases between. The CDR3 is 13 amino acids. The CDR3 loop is CASSAVDSYEQYF. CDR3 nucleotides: TGTGCCAGCAGTGCGGTCGACTCCTACGAGCAGTACTTC.

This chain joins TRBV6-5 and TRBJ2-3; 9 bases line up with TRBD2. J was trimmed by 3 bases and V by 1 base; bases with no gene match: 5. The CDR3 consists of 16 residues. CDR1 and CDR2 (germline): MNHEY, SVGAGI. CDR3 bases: TGTGCCAGCAGTTACTTCCCTAGCGGGGAAACAGATACGCAGTATTTT. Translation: CASSYFPSGETDTQYF.

As DNA, the CDR3 is TGTGCCGGGGGGGAGGAGACCCAGTACTTC. It yields the protein CAGGEETQYF. The chain is built from TRBV7-9 and TRBJ2-5; 7 bases map to TRBD2. CDR3 size: 10 residues. Germline CDR1 reads SEHNR; CDR2 reads FQNEAQ (reference sequence). The junction had 2 bases not matched to a gene; V was cut back by 11 bases and J by 5 bases.

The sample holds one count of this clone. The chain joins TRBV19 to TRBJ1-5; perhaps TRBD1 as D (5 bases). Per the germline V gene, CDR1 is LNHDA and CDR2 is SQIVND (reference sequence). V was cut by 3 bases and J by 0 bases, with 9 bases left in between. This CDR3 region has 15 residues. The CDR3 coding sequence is TGTGCCAGTAGTATTTCCAGGGATAGCAATCAGCCCCAGCATTTT. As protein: CASSISRDSNQPQHF.

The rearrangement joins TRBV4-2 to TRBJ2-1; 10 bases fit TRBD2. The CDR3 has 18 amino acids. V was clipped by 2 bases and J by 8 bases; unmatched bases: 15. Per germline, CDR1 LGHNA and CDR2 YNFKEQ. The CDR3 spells CASSQSPSGGGMSDEQFF. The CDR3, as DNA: TGTGCCAGCAGCCAATCGCCTAGCGGGGGTGGGATGTCGGATGAGCAGTTCTTC.

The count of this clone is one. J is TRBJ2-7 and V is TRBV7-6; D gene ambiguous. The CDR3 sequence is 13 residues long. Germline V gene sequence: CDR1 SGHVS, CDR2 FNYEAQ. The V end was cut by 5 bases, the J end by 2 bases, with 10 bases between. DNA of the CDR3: TGTGCCAGCAGCCTCTCTCCCCCCTACGAGCAGTACTTC. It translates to CASSLSPPYEQYF.

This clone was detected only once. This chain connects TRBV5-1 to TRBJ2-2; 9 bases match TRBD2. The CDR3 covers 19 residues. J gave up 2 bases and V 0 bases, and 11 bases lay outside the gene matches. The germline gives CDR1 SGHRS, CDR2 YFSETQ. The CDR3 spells CASSLEGLAPYFNTGELFF. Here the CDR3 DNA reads TGCGCCAGCAGCTTGGAGGGACTAGCACCTTACTTTAACACCGGGGAGCTGTTTTTT.

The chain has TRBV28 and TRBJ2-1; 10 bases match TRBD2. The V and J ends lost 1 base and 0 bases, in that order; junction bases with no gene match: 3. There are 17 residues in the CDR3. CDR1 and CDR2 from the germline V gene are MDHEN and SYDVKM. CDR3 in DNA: TGTGCCAGCAGTTTATACCTAGCGGGGGCCTCCTACAATGAGCAGTTCTTC. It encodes CASSLYLAGASYNEQFF. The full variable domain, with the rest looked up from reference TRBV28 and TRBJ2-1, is DVKVTQSSRYLVKRTGEKVFLECVQDMDHENMFWYRQDPGLGLRLIYFSYDVKMKEKGDIPEGYSVSREKKERFSLILESASTNQTSMYLCASSLYLAGASYNEQFFGPGTRLTVL.

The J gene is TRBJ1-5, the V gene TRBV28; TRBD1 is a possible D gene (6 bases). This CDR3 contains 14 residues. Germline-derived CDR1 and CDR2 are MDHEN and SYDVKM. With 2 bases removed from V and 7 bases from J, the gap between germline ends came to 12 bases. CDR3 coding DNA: TGTGCCAGCAGTTTACGGACAGCTGGGCAGCCCCAGCATTTT. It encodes CASSLRTAGQPQHF.

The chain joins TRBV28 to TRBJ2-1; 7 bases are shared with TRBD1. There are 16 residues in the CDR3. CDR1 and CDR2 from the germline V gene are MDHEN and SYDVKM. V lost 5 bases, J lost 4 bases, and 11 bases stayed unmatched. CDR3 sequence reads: CASSPPRQGRYNEQFF. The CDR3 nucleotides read TGTGCCAGCAGTCCTCCCCGACAGGGAAGGTACAATGAGCAGTTCTTC.

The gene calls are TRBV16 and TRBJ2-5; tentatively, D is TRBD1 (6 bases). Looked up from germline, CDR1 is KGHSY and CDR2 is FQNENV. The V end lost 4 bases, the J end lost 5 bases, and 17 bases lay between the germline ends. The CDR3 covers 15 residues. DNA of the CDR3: TGTGCCAGCAGCCGCGAAGGACAGAGCGCCGAGACCCAGTACTTC. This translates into CASSREGQSAETQYF.

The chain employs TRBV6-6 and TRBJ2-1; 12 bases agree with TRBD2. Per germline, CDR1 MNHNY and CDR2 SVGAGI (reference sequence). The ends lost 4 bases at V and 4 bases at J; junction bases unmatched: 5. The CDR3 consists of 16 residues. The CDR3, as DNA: TGTGCCAGCAGTTGGCAGGGGACTAGCGGGTACAATGAGCAGTTCTTC. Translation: CASSWQGTSGYNEQFF.